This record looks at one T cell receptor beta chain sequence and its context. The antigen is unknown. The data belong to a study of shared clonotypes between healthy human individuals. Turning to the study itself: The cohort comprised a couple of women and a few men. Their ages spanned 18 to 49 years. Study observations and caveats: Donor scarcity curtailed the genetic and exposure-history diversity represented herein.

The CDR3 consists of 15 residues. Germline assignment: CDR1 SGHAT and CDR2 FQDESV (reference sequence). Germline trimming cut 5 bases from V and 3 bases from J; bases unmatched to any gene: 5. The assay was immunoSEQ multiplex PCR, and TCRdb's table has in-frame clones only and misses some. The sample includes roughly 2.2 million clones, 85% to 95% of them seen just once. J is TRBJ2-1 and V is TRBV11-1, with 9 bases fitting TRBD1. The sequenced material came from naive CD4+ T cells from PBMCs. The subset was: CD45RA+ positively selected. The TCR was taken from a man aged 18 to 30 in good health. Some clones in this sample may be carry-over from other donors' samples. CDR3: CASSETTGGYNEQFF. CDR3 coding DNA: TGTGCCAGCAGCGAAACGACAGGGGGCTACAATGAGCAGTTCTTC.